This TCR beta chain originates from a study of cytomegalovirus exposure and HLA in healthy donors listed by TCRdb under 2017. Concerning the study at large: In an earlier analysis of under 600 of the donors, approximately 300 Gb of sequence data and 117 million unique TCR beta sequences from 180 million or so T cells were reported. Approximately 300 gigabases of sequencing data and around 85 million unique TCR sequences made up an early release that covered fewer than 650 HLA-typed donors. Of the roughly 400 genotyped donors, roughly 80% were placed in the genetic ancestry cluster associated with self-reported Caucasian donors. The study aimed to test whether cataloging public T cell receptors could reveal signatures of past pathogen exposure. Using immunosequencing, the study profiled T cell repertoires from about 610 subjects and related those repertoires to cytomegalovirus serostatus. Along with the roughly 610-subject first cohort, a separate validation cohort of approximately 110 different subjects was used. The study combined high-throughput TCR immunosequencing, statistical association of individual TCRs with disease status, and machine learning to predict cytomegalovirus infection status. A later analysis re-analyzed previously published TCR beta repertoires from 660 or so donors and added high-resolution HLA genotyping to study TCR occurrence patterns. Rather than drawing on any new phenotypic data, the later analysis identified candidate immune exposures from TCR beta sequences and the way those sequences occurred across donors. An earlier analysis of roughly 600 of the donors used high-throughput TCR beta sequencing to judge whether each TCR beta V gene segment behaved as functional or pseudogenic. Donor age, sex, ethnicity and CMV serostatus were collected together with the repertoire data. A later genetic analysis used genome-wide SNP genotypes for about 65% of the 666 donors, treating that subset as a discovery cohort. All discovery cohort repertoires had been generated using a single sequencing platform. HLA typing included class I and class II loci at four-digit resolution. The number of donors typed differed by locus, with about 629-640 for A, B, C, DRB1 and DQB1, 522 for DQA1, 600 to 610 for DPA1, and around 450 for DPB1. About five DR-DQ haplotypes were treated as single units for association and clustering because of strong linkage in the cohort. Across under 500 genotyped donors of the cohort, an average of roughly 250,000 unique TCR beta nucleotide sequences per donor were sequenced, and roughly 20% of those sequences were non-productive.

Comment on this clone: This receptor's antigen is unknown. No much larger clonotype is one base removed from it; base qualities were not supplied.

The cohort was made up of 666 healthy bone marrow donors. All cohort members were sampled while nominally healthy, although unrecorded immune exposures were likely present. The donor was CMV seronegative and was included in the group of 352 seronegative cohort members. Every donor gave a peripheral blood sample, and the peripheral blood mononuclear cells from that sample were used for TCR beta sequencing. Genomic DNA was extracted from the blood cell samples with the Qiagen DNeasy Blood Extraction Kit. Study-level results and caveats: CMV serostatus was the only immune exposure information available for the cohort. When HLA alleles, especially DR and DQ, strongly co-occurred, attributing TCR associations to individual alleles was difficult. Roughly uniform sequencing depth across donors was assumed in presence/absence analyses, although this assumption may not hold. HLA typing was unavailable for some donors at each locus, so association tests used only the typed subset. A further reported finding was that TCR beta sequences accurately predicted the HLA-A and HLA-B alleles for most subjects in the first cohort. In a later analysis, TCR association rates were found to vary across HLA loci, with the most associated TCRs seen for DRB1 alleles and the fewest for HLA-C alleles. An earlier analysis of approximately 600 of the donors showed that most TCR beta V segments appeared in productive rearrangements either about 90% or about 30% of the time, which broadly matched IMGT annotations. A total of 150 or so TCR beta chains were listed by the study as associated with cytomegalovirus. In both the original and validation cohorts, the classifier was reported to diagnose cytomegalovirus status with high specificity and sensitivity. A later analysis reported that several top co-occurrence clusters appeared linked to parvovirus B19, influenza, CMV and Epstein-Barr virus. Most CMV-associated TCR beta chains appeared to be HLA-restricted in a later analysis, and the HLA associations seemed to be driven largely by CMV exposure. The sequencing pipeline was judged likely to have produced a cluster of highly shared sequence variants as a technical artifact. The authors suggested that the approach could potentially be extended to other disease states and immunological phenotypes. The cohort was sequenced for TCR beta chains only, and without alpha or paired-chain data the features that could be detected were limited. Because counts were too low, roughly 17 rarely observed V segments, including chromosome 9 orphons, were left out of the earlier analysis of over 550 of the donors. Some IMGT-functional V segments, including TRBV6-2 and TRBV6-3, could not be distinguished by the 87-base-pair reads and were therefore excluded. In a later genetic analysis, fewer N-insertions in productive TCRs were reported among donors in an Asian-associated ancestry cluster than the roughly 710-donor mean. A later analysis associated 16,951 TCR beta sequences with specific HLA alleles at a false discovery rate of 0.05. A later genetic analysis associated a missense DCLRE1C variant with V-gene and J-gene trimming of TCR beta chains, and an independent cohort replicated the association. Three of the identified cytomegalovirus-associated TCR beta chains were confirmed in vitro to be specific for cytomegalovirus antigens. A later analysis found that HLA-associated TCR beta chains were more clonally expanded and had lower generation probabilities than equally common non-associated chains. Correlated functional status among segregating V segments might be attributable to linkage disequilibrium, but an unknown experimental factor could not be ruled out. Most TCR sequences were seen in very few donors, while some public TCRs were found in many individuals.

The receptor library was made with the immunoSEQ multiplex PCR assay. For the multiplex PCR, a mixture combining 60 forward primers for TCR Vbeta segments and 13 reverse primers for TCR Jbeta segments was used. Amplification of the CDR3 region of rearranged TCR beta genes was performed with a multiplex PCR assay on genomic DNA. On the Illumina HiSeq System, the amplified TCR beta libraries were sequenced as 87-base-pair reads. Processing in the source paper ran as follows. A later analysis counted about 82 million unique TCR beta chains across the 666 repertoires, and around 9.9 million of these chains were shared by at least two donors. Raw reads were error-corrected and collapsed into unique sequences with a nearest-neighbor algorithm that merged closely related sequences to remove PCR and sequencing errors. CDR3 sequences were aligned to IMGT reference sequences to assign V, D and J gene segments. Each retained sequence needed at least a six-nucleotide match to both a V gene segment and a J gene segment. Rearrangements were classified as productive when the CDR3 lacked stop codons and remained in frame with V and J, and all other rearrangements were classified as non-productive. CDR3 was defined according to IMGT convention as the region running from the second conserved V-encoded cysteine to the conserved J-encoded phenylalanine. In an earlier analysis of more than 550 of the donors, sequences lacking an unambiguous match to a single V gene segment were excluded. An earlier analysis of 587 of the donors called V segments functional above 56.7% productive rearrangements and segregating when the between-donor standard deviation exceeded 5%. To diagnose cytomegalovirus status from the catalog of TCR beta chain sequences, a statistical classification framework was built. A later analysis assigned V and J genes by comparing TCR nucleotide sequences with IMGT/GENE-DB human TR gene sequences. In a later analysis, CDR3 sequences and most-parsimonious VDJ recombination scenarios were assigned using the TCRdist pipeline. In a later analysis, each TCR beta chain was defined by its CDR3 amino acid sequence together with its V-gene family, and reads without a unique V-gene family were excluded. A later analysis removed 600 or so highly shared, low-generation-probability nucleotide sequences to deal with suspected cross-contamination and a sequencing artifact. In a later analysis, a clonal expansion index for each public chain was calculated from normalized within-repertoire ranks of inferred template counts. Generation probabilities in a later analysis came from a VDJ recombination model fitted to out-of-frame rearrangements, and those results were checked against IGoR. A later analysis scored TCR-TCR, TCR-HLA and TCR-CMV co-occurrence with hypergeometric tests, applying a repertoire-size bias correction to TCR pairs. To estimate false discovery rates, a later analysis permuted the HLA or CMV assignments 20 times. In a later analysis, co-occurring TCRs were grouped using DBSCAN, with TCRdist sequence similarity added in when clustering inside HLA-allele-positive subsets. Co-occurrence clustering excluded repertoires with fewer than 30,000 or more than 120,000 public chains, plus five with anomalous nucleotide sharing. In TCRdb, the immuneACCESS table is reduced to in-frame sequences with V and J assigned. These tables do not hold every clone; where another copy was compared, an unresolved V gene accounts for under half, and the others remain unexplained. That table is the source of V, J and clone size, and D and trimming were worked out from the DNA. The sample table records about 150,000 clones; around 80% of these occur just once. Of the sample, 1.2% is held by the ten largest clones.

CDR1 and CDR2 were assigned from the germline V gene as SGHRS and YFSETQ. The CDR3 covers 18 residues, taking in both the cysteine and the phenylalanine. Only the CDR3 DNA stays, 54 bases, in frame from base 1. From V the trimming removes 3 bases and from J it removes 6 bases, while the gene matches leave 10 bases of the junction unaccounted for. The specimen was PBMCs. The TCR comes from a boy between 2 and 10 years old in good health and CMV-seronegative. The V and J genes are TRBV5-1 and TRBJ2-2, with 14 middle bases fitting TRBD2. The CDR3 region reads CASSSRTSGGLGAGELFF. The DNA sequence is TGCGCCAGCAGCTCGAGGACTAGCGGGGGGCTTGGGGCCGGGGAGCTGTTTTTT.